This T cell receptor (beta chain) was identified during a study of post-analysis software for immune sequencing data. Germline CDR1 and CDR2: MNHNS and SASEGT. The CDR3 contains 18 residues. Trimming pared 6 bases from V and 4 bases from J, leaving 28 bases between. Unique molecular identifiers were carried by the TCR beta cDNA libraries. Out of roughly 0.85 to 11 million T cells, about 500,000 cDNA molecules were generated. Each CDR3 protein gets one entry after TCRdb re-called the PCR reads with MiXCR. This repertoire shows about 820,000 distinct CDR3 sequences, roughly 50% found once; its top ten account for approximately 4.5%. A remark on this clonotype: What it recognizes is unknown.

Points from the study as a whole: A significant reduction in normalized Chao1 diversity was observed in multiple sclerosis patients versus controls. Relative to controls, patients had five TRBV segments at higher frequency, with TRBV5-6, TRBV5-1 and TRBV20-1 among these. Samples from a shared batch, those prepared together, strongly co-clustered by F measure.

The gene calls are TRBV6-1 and TRBJ2-7; D is perhaps TRBD1 (7 bases). The receptor's source is a girl between 5 and 17 years old with multiple sclerosis. The sequencing input was blood. The CDR3 nucleotides are TGTGCCAGCAGGTCGACAGGGCCCGGGACCCGGAGGGGTTACGAGCAGTACTTC. Residues: CASRSTGPGTRRGYEQYF.